The rows below give T cell receptor beta chains drawn from one sample of a study of Graves' ophthalmopathy and Graves' hyperthyroidism. TCRdb fed the multiplex PCR reads into MiXCR, producing one record per CDR3 protein. This sample has fewer than 350,000 distinct CDR3 sequences, with roughly 15% found just once. Source material: peripheral blood. These receptors all stem from an adult man with Graves' ophthalmopathy. Each CDR3 is given with its conserved first and last residue. A D gene is named only where the DNA matches it firmly. Size tells how often a clone was seen (once, few, many) or the class of an expanded clone, and some rows leave it out.

d_gene,abundance,v_gene,j_gene,CDR3aa,CDR3nt
.,.,TRBV28,TRBJ1-2,CASSLVGVVNGYTF,TGTGCCAGCAGTTTGGTGGGGGTCGTTAATGGCTACACCTTC
TRBD2,many,TRBV20-1,TRBJ2-2,CSALTSGGAGGELFF,TGCAGTGCTCTCACTAGCGGGGGGGCCGGCGGGGAGCTGTTTTTT
.,many,TRBV30,TRBJ1-1,CAWSATGRGAFF,TGTGCCTGGAGCGCGACGGGCCGGGGAGCTTTCTTT
TRBD1,many,TRBV6-5,TRBJ1-2,CASRRGGTGRYYGYTF,TGTGCCAGCAGGCGGGGAGGGACAGGCCGGTACTATGGCTACACCTTC
.,.,TRBV28,TRBJ1-1,CASSLASSLNTEAFF,TGTGCCAGCAGTTTGGCCTCCTCCCTGAACACTGAAGCTTTCTTT
.,many,TRBV19,TRBJ1-1,CASSTPDLSGNTEAFF,TGTGCCAGTAGTACCCCGGATTTGTCCGGGAACACTGAAGCTTTCTTT
.,many,TRBV5-1,TRBJ2-7,CASSFDSSYEQYF,TGCGCCAGCAGCTTTGACAGCTCCTACGAGCAGTACTTC
.,many,TRBV29-1,TRBJ1-2,CSVRDGVVADTF,TGCAGCGTCCGGGACGGGGTAGTCGCGGACACCTTC
.,few,TRBV29-1,TRBJ1-6,CSVAQEKNSPLHF,TGCAGCGTGGCACAGGAGAAAAATTCACCCCTCCACTTT
.,many,TRBV7-3,TRBJ2-5,CASSLMAAEETQYF,TGTGCCAGCAGCTTAATGGCGGCTGAGGAGACCCAGTACTTC
TRBD1,many,TRBV29-1,TRBJ2-7,CSVVRDRGQNEQYF,TGCAGCGTTGTTCGGGACAGGGGGCAAAACGAGCAGTACTTC
.,.,TRBV20-1,TRBJ2-7,CSATRGTFRREASYEQYF,TGCAGTGCTACGCGTGGGACTTTCCGGCGAGAGGCCTCCTACGAGCAGTACTTC
TRBD1,.,TRBV28,TRBJ1-2,CATKRLGLRGPLGYTF,TGTGCCACCAAGAGGTTAGGTCTCAGGGGGCCCTTGGGCTACACCTTC
.,many,TRBV10-3,TRBJ1-2,CAISEGGRNYGYTF,TGTGCCATCAGTGAGGGTGGACGGAACTATGGCTACACCTTC
.,many,TRBV10-3,TRBJ2-5,CAISVERRETQYF,TGTGCCATCAGTGTTGAACGGCGAGAGACCCAGTACTTC
.,.,TRBV28,TRBJ2-7,CASKGYHSSYEQYF,TGTGCCAGCAAGGGTTATCACAGCTCCTACGAGCAGTACTTC
.,many,TRBV12-3/TRBV12-4,TRBJ2-2,CASTREGSGELFF,TGTGCCAGCACCCGCGAGGGGTCGGGGGAGCTGTTTTTT
.,many,TRBV30,TRBJ1-2,CAWSPSDYGYTF,TGTGCCTGGAGTCCATCGGACTATGGCTACACCTTC
.,many,TRBV27,TRBJ1-1,CASYPRGLGNTEAFF,TGTGCCAGCTATCCGCGCGGTTTGGGGAACACTGAAGCTTTCTTT
.,.,TRBV28,TRBJ1-2,CASSQTPHYGYTF,TGTGCCAGCAGTCAAACTCCGCACTATGGCTACACCTTC
.,many,TRBV2,TRBJ1-2,CASAPEYGYTF,TGTGCCAGCGCCCCCGAGTATGGCTACACCTTC
TRBD1,many,TRBV4-1,TRBJ2-7,CASSQGTGGGNYEQYF,TGCGCCAGCAGCCAAGGGACAGGGGGTGGGAACTACGAGCAGTACTTC
.,many,TRBV6-5,TRBJ2-7,CASSYGSTAHRSYEQYF,TGTGCCAGCAGTTATGGTTCGACGGCACACCGGTCCTACGAGCAGTACTTC
TRBD1,many,TRBV5-1,TRBJ2-7,CASSSGQGLGEQYF,TGCGCCAGCAGCTCGGGACAGGGACTCGGCGAGCAGTACTTC
.,many,TRBV20-1,TRBJ2-7,CSAREGGDSSYEQYF,TGCAGTGCTAGAGAAGGAGGTGACTCGTCCTACGAGCAGTACTTC
.,many,TRBV6-1,TRBJ1-5,CASSETGRNQPQHF,TGTGCCAGCAGTGAAACGGGACGCAATCAGCCCCAGCATTTT
TRBD2,many,TRBV7-3,TRBJ2-2,CASSSQGAGATGELFF,TGTGCCAGCAGCTCCCAAGGAGCGGGAGCCACCGGGGAGCTGTTTTTT
TRBD1,many,TRBV6-5,TRBJ2-5,CASSYSAGGQETQYF,TGTGCCAGCAGTTACTCTGCAGGGGGCCAAGAGACCCAGTACTTC
.,many,TRBV20-1,TRBJ1-1,CSASGYTNTEAFF,TGCAGTGCTTCCGGATACACAAACACTGAAGCTTTCTTT
TRBD2,many,TRBV29-1,TRBJ2-7,CSVVPAGAYEQYF,TGCAGCGTTGTACCCGCGGGAGCTTACGAGCAGTACTTC
.,many,TRBV5-1,TRBJ1-2,CASSLADRYGYTF,TGCGCCAGCAGCTTGGCGGACAGATATGGCTACACCTTC
TRBD1,many,TRBV18,TRBJ1-2,CASSPLPQGATGYGYTF,TGTGCCAGCTCACCGCTGCCCCAGGGGGCCACTGGATATGGCTACACCTTC
.,few,TRBV20-1,TRBJ2-7,CSARDKGLVPTRELDYEQYF,TGCAGTGCTAGAGATAAGGGTTTAGTGCCCACCAGAGAGCTTGACTACGAGCAGTACTTC
.,many,TRBV12-3/TRBV12-4,TRBJ2-7,CASSTTQGASYEQYF,TGTGCCAGCAGTACAACACAGGGTGCCTCCTACGAGCAGTACTTC
.,many,TRBV12-3/TRBV12-4,TRBJ2-2,CASSFGGQNGELFF,TGTGCCAGCAGTTTTGGGGGGCAGAACGGGGAGCTGTTTTTT
TRBD2,many,TRBV2,TRBJ2-5,CASSVGSGGVFETQYF,TGTGCCAGCAGTGTAGGTAGCGGGGGGGTCTTTGAGACCCAGTACTTC
.,many,TRBV7-9,TRBJ2-3,CASSLAHPTDTQYF,TGTGCCAGCAGCTTAGCACACCCCACAGATACGCAGTATTTT
.,many,TRBV7-9,TRBJ1-1,CASSLAGPRWEAFF,TGTGCCAGCAGCTTAGCTGGTCCGCGATGGGAAGCTTTCTTT
TRBD1,many,TRBV27,TRBJ2-7,CASSYSWTGTQYF,TGTGCCAGCAGTTATTCCTGGACAGGGACGCAGTACTTC
TRBD2,many,TRBV6-1,TRBJ2-7,CASSGRTSGRSSYEQYF,TGTGCCAGCAGTGGCCGGACTAGCGGGAGGAGCTCCTACGAGCAGTACTTC
TRBD1,many,TRBV20-1,TRBJ2-5,CSATALDRGQETQYF,TGCAGTGCTACGGCCCTTGACAGGGGCCAAGAGACCCAGTACTTC
TRBD2,many,TRBV4-2,TRBJ2-4,CASSFLAGGRDKNIQYF,TGTGCCAGCAGCTTTCTTGCGGGGGGGCGGGACAAAAACATTCAGTACTTC
TRBD1,few,TRBV12-3/TRBV12-4,TRBJ2-5,CASSLWGTVQETQYF,TGTGCCAGCAGTTTATGGGGGACAGTCCAAGAGACCCAGTACTTC